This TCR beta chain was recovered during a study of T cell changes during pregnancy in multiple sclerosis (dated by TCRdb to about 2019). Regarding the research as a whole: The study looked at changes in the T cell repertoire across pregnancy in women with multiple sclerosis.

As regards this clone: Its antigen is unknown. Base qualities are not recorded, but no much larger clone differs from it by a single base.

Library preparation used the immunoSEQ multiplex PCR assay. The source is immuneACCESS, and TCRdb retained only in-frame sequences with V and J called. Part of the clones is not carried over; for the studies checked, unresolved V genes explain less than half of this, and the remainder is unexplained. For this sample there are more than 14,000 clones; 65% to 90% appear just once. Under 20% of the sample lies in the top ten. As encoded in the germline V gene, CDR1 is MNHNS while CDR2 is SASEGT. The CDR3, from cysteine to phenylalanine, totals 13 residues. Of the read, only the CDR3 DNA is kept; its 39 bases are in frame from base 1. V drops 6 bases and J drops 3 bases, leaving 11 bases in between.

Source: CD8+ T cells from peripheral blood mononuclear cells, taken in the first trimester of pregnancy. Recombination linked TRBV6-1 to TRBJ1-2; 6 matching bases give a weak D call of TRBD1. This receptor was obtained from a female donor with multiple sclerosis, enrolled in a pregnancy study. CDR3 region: CASSLRGYYGYTF. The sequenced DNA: TGTGCCAGCAGCCTCAGGGGCTACTATGGCTACACCTTC.